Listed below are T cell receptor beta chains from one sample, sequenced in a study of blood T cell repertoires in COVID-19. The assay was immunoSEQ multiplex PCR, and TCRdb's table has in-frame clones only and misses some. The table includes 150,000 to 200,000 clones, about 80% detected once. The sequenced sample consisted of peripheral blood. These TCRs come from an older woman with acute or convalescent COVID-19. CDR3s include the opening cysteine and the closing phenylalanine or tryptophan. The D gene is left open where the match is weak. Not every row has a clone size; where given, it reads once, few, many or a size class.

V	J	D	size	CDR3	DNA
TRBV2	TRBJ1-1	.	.	CASSEWAGAYTEAFF	TGTGCCAGCAGTGAATGGGCTGGGGCTTACACTGAAGCTTTCTTT
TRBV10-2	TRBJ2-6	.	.	CASTGSGANVLTF	TGCGCCAGCACAGGGTCTGGGGCCAACGTCCTGACTTTC
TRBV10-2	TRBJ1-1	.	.	CASSGTGPRPGEF	TGCGCCAGCAGTGGAACGGGACCCCGACCGGGAGAATTT
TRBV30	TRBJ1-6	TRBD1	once	CAWSAGTGHSPLHF	TGTGCCTGGAGTGCCGGGACAGGCCATTCACCCCTCCACTTT
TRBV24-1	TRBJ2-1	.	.	CATSDPDRSSYNEQFF	TGTGCCACCAGTGATCCTGACAGGAGCTCCTACAATGAGCAGTTCTTC
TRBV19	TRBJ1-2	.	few	CASSTFQRESGYTF	TGTGCCAGTAGTACCTTTCAACGTGAGAGTGGCTACACCTTC
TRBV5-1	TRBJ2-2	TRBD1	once	CASSLRDSHTGELFF	TGCGCCAGCAGTCTCCGGGACAGCCACACCGGGGAGCTGTTTTTT
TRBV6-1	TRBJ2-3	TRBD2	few	CASSELRTSGMDTQYF	TGTGCCAGCAGTGAATTGCGAACTAGCGGGATGGATACGCAGTATTTT
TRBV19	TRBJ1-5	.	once	CASRTQGISNQPQHF	TGTGCCAGTAGGACACAGGGTATAAGCAATCAGCCCCAGCATTTT
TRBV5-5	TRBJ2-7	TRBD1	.	CASRDRVGEQYF	TGTGCCAGCAGGGACAGGGTGGGCGAGCAGTACTTC
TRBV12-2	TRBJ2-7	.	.	CASRQGQGAKKSYEQYF	TGTGCAAGTCGCCAGGGACAGGGGGCCAAGAAATCCTACGAGCAGTACTTC
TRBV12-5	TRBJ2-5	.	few	CASGPPGGRETQYF	TGTGCTAGTGGTCCCCCGGGGGGCCGAGAGACCCAGTACTTC
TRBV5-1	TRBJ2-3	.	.	CASSVRSSTDTQYF	TGCGCCAGCAGCGTCAGGTCTAGCACAGATACGCAGTATTTT
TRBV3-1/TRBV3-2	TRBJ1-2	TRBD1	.	CASHSAGGVGYGYTF	TGTGCCAGCCACTCCGCAGGGGGTGTAGGCTATGGCTACACCTTC
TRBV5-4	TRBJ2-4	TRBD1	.	CASSWDRGDIQYF	TGTGCCAGCAGCTGGGACAGGGGCGACATTCAGTACTTC
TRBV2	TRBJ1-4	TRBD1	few	CASWGQGTPSTNEKLFF	TGTGCCAGCTGGGGACAGGGAACCCCGTCAACTAATGAAAAACTGTTTTTT